The rows below give T cell receptor beta chains drawn from one sample of a study of blood T cell repertoires in COVID-19. The repertoire was sequenced with immunoSEQ multiplex PCR; TCRdb's copy has only in-frame clones and lacks some. The sample has 140,000 or so clones; roughly 85% are singletons. Sequenced input: peripheral blood. The receptors originated from a man aged 45-60 years with acute or convalescent COVID-19. Both conserved end residues are part of each CDR3.

j_call v_call cdr3_aa
TRBJ2-3 TRBV4-2 CASSRDGTSETDTQYF
TRBJ2-1 TRBV7-9 CASSLGLAGGTSYNEQFF
TRBJ2-3 TRBV3-1/TRBV3-2 CASSNGQVTDTQYF
TRBJ1-2 TRBV19 CASSEGADRRGYTF
TRBJ2-3 TRBV6-2/TRBV6-3 CASSSVADDVDTQYF
TRBJ2-5 TRBV14 CASSQVPTSGSGLETQYF
TRBJ1-2 TRBV6-6 CASSYSGEPYGYTF
TRBJ2-3 TRBV27 CASSLFSRDQNTQYF
TRBJ2-7 TRBV20-1 CSGAGHYEQYF
TRBJ1-3 TRBV19 CASNTLGQGSSGNTIYF
TRBJ2-3 TRBV23-1 CASSQSAGSSTDTQYF
TRBJ2-7 TRBV19 CASSTGTGPYEQYF
TRBJ1-5 TRBV19 CASTPGSNQPQHF
TRBJ1-2 TRBV3-1/TRBV3-2 CASSQEAGRLDGYTF
TRBJ1-1 TRBV6-2/TRBV6-3 CASSYDAGRNTEAFF
TRBJ1-2 TRBV4-1 CASSQDWELYGYTF
TRBJ2-6 TRBV5-4 CASSMGQGPSGANVLTF
TRBJ2-3 TRBV5-4 CASSPAARNTDTQYF
TRBJ2-1 TRBV20-1 CSASRGRAYNEQFF
TRBJ1-5 TRBV7-8 CASSRLQGASNQPQHF
TRBJ2-1 TRBV9 CASSPAEGYNEQFF
TRBJ2-5 TRBV18 CASSSELVRETQYF
TRBJ1-4 TRBV15 CATSREKGAPNEKLFF
TRBJ1-1 TRBV6-5 CASSFQGLLNTEAFF
TRBJ1-5 TRBV27 CASSLTGTGSNQPQHF
TRBJ1-4 TRBV10-3 CATKDRGEKLFF
TRBJ2-2 TRBV18 CASSPPRATGELFF
TRBJ2-1 TRBV7-3 CASSPTGTRGWEDEQFF
TRBJ1-2 TRBV6-5 CASSYTYGYTF
TRBJ1-3 TRBV30 CAWSVVGTGNTIYF
TRBJ2-7 TRBV6-5 CASTYRQGSYEQYF
TRBJ1-4 TRBV7-9 CASSLFFQPDEGEKLFF
TRBJ2-7 TRBV12-3/TRBV12-4 CASRLQGYEQYF
TRBJ1-1 TRBV7-2 CASSRDRQTEAFF
TRBJ2-1 TRBV29-1 CSFSGGINEQFF
TRBJ1-4 TRBV15 CATSRGTGDKEKLFF
TRBJ2-7 TRBV12-3/TRBV12-4 CASSQDRGREQYF
TRBJ1-1 TRBV6-6 CASSYEVGTEAFF
TRBJ1-5 TRBV19 CASRKSAPSGERNQPQHF
TRBJ2-1 TRBV4-1 CASSQASGRATEQFF
TRBJ2-7 TRBV11-3 CASSKLGAPSTYEQYF
TRBJ2-5 TRBV4-1 CASSQPDSSETQYF